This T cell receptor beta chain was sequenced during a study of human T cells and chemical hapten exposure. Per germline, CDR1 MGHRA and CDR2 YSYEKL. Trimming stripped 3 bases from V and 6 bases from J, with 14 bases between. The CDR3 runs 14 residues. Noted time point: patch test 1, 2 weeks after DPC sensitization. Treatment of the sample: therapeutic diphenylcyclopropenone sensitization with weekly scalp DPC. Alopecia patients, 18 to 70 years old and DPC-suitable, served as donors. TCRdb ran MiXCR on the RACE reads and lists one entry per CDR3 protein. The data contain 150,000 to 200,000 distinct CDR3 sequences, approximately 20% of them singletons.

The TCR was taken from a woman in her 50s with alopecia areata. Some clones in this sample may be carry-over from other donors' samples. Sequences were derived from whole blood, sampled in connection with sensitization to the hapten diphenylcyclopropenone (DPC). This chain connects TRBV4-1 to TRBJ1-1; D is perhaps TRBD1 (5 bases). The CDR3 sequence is CASSQIQGRAEAFF. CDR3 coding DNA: TGCGCCAGCAGCCAGATCCAGGGCCGAGCTGAAGCTTTCTTT.